Below, 26 T cell receptor beta chains from the same sample are listed, as sequenced in a study of early T cells in non-severe SARS-CoV-2 infection. In TCRdb, the 5' RACE reads were re-called with MiXCR into one record per CDR3 protein. The profile shows more than 80,000 distinct CDR3 sequences, roughly 13% of them singletons. Sample: whole blood. All receptors derive from an adult who was a healthcare worker with PCR-confirmed SARS-CoV-2 infection or an uninfected control (not recorded which).

In this sample, this clonotype turned up a few times. This chain connects TRBV4-1 to TRBJ1-1, with no clear D. Germline CDR1 is MGHRA and CDR2 is YSYEKL. The CDR3 contains 15 residues. Deletions cut 3 bases from V and 5 bases from J, with 16 bases between. The CDR3 protein is CASSQTSLPGTEAFF. CDR3 coding DNA: TGCGCCAGCAGCCAGACCAGCCTGCCGGGGACTGAAGCTTTCTTT.

This clonotype came up many times. The genes are TRBV5-4 and TRBJ2-2; D perhaps matches TRBD1 (7 bases). With 0 bases removed from V and 6 bases from J, the gap between germline ends came to 15 bases. The CDR3 loop spans 16 amino acids. The V gene's germline CDR1 is SGHNT and CDR2 YYREEE (reference sequence). CDR3 bases: TGTGCCAGCAGCTTGGGGAGGGGGCCCGTCCCCGGGGAGCTGTTTTTT. Translation: CASSLGRGPVPGELFF. The variable domain in full, completed from reference TRBV5-4 and TRBJ2-2, reads ETGVTQSPTHLIKTRGQQVTLRCSSQSGHNTVSWYQQALGQGPQFIFQYYREEENGRGNFPPRFSGLQFPNYSSELNVNALELDDSALYLCASSLGRGPVPGELFFGEGSRLTVL.

The chain links TRBV4-3 to TRBJ2-1, with TRBD2 identical over 11 bases. Germline CDR1 reads LGHNA; CDR2 reads YSLEER. The CDR3 runs 18 residues. With V trimmed by 3 bases and J by 3 bases, 10 bases remained unmatched. CDR3 loop: CASSQGSGGAVDYNEQFF. The CDR3 DNA sequence: TGCGCCAGCAGCCAGGGTAGCGGGGGGGCGGTTGACTACAATGAGCAGTTCTTC.

This clonotype was observed at least ten times. V is TRBV5-6 and J is TRBJ2-4; no definite D call. Germline V gene data show CDR1 as SGHDT and CDR2 as YYEEEE. Trimming pared 2 bases from V and 5 bases from J, leaving 2 bases between. The CDR3 loop spans 11 amino acids. CDR3 nucleotides: TGTGCCAGCAGCTTCCAAAACATTCAGTACTTC. Translated: CASSFQNIQYF.

V usage is TRBV9 and J usage is TRBJ1-1; D not resolved. This CDR3 is built from 15 residues. Trimming pared 3 bases from V and 3 bases from J, leaving 15 bases between. Germline V lookup: CDR1 SGDLS, CDR2 YYNGEE. The CDR3 loop is CASSAAVVGYTEAFF. The CDR3 DNA reads as TGTGCCAGCAGCGCCGCGGTGGTCGGTTACACTGAAGCTTTCTTT.

A few counts support this clonotype. This chain uses TRBV20-1 with TRBJ1-3; D is unresolved. The CDR3 loop spans 13 amino acids. Germline assignment: CDR1 DFQATT and CDR2 SNEGSKA (reference sequence). V lost 6 bases to trimming and J lost 0 bases, with 9 bases between them. CDR3 sequence reads: CSALSFSGNTIYF. CDR3 in DNA: TGCAGTGCCTTATCTTTCTCTGGAAACACCATATATTTT.

This clonotype is deemed medium-sized. V is TRBV20-1 and J is TRBJ2-5, with D hard to call. The CDR3 spans 10 residues. Per germline, CDR1 DFQATT and CDR2 SNEGSKA (reference sequence). Trimming removed 6 bases at V and 3 bases at J, with 5 bases between. The CDR3 loop reads CSAMEETQYF. DNA for the CDR3: TGCAGTGCGATGGAAGAGACCCAGTACTTC.

The chain carries TRBV7-2 and TRBJ2-7; D remains ambiguous. Trimming removed 1 base at V and 2 bases at J, with 12 bases between. Germline V gene data show CDR1 as SGHTA and CDR2 as FQGNSA. There are 15 residues in the CDR3. The CDR3 spells CASSLGPCPPYEQYF. CDR3 in DNA: TGTGCCAGCAGCTTAGGGCCCTGTCCCCCCTACGAGCAGTACTTC. Filled out from reference TRBV7-2 and TRBJ2-7, the complete variable domain reads GAGVSQSPSNKVTEKGKDVELRCDPISGHTALYWYRQSLGQGLEFLIYFQGNSAPDKSGLPSDRFSAERTGGSVSTLTIQRTQQEDSAVYLCASSLGPCPPYEQYFGPGTRLTVT.

This clonotype was observed many times. The chain recombines TRBV5-1 with TRBJ2-1; 12 positions match TRBD1. The ends lost 4 bases at V and 8 bases at J; junction bases unmatched: 10. In germline, CDR1 is SGHRS, CDR2 YFSETQ. This CDR3 contains 16 residues. This CDR3 is CASSVSGDRGLDEQFF. CDR3 in DNA: TGCGCCAGCAGCGTCTCCGGGGACAGGGGGCTCGATGAGCAGTTCTTC.

This clonotype was detected a few times. This sequence joins TRBV30 and TRBJ1-4; unclear D gene. The CDR3 extends over 13 amino acids. Trimming took 4 bases from V and 8 from J, leaving 14 bases between them. Germline V gives CDR1 GTSNPN, CDR2 SVGIG (reference sequence). The CDR3 spells CAWTTGLIEKLFF. The CDR3 DNA is TGTGCCTGGACGACTGGACTGATAGAAAAACTGTTTTTT.

The genes are TRBV6-2 or TRBV6-3 and TRBJ1-2; 8 positions match TRBD1. The ends lost 8 bases at V and 8 bases at J; junction bases unmatched: 7. The length of the CDR3 is 12 residues. CDR1 is MNHEY, CDR2 SVGEGT, per germline. CDR3 bases: TGTGCCAGCCGTGGACAGGGCAGCGGCTACACCTTC. This encodes CASRGQGSGYTF.

The table lists this clonotype with many counts. The rearrangement links TRBV12-3 or TRBV12-4 to TRBJ2-2; possible D gene TRBD1, 5 bases. V was trimmed by 8 bases and J by 7 bases, leaving 11 bases between them. The CDR3 loop spans 12 amino acids. The CDR3 sequence is CASGTGVGELFF. The DNA of the CDR3 is TGTGCCAGCGGTACAGGTGTCGGGGAGCTGTTTTTT.

This sequence joins TRBV10-3 and TRBJ1-2, with no clear D. The germline V gene has CDR1 ENHRY and CDR2 SYGVKD. The germline V and J ends were trimmed by 0 bases and 8 bases, with 10 bases remaining between them. This CDR3 spans 13 amino acids. The CDR3 DNA reads as TGTGCCATCAGTGAGTCCTCTTCGGGCGGCTACACCTTC. Amino acid sequence: CAISESSSGGYTF.

The chain recombines TRBV23-1 with TRBJ2-7, with D possibly TRBD1 on 6 matching bases. TRBV23-1 is recorded as an ORF, its role being uncertain. The germline V and J ends were trimmed by 6 bases and 0 bases, with 15 bases remaining between them. The CDR3 consists of 15 residues. CDR3 region: CASRIRDNSSYEQYF. In DNA, the CDR3 is TGCGCCAGCAGAATCCGGGACAACAGCTCCTACGAGCAGTACTTC.

The rearrangement joins TRBV25-1 to TRBJ2-3; TRBD2 aligns across 8 bases. This CDR3 comprises 14 residues. Unmatched junction bases numbered 7, after V lost 7 bases and J lost 4 bases. CDR1 and CDR2 (germline): MGHDK, SYGVNS. The CDR3 sequence: CASTRTSSADTQYF. In DNA form, the CDR3 reads TGTGCCAGCACAAGGACTAGCTCCGCAGATACGCAGTATTTT.

This clonotype has just a few counts. The gene calls are TRBV28 and TRBJ1-2; D is undetermined. The germline CDR1 and CDR2 sequences are MDHEN and SYDVKM. The CDR3 is 12 residues long. V lost 5 bases and J 5 bases, leaving 9 bases between the germline ends. CDR3 residues: CASSTGEYGYTF. CDR3 nucleotides: TGTGCCAGCAGTACCGGTGAATATGGCTACACCTTC.

V gene TRBV29-1 combines with J gene TRBJ1-2; 7 positions agree with TRBD1. Germline CDR1 is SQVTM and CDR2 is ANQGSEA. Unmatched junction bases numbered 13, after V lost 5 bases and J lost 1 base. The CDR3 covers 16 residues. The CDR3: CSVSIPGRGLNYGYTF. The CDR3 bases are TGCAGCGTTTCCATCCCCGGGAGGGGGCTTAACTATGGCTACACCTTC. Full variable domain (rest looked up from reference TRBV29-1 and TRBJ1-2): SAVISQKPSRDICQRGTSLTIQCQVDSQVTMMFWYRQQPGQSLTLIATANQGSEATYESGFVIDKFPISRPNLTFSTLTVSNMSPEDSSIYLCSVSIPGRGLNYGYTFGSGTRLTVV.

V gene TRBV10-3 combines with J gene TRBJ2-7; D not certain. The V end was cut by 6 bases, the J end by 4 bases, with 7 bases between. The V gene's germline CDR1 is ENHRY and CDR2 SYGVKD. The CDR3 extends over 11 amino acids. CDR3 in amino acids: CAISHNYEQYF. The CDR3 DNA reads as TGTGCCATCAGCCACAATTACGAGCAGTACTTC.

V gene TRBV2 combines with J gene TRBJ1-5; 8 bases are shared with TRBD1. This CDR3 comprises 14 residues. Germline values: CDR1 SNHLY, CDR2 FYNNEI. The V and J ends lost 10 bases and 2 bases, in that order; junction bases with no gene match: 7. CDR3 sequence reads: CATSSGGGNQPQHF. The CDR3 DNA follows: TGTGCCACCTCATCAGGGGGCGGCAATCAGCCCCAGCATTTT.

This clonotype has a handful of counts. The rearrangement joins TRBV19 to TRBJ1-5; 7 nucleotides match TRBD1. The CDR3 length is 13 residues. V trimming: 8 bases; J trimming: 2 bases; junction bases outside the gene matches: 3. Germline V gene sequence: CDR1 LNHDA, CDR2 SQIVND (reference sequence). The CDR3 loop is CASQDRGNQPQHF. The CDR3 DNA is TGTGCCAGTCAAGACAGGGGCAATCAGCCCCAGCATTTT.

This clonotype was counted ten times or more. V gene TRBV5-1 combines with J gene TRBJ2-1; 8 positions agree with TRBD1. The J segment lost 1 base and the V segment lost 0 bases, leaving 6 bases of the junction unmatched. Germline V CDR1 and CDR2: SGHRS, YFSETQ. CDR3 size: 17 residues. In nucleotides, the CDR3 is TGCGCCAGCAGCTTGGGGCAGGGGGCACCTTCCTACAATGAGCAGTTCTTC. It yields the protein CASSLGQGAPSYNEQFF.

J is TRBJ2-3 and V is TRBV20-1; D gene unclear. V lost 4 bases and J lost 6, with 11 bases in between. Germline-derived CDR1 and CDR2 are DFQATT and SNEGSKA (reference sequence). The CDR3 length is 12 residues. CDR3 region: CSATDARDTQYF. The CDR3 nucleotides are TGCAGTGCTACGGACGCCAGGGATACGCAGTATTTT.

This clonotype was counted between two and nine times. The rearrangement joins TRBV9 to TRBJ1-1; TRBD1 matches at 7 bases. Germline lookup yields CDR1 SGDLS and CDR2 YYNGEE. The CDR3 has 16 residues. The J segment lost 3 bases and the V segment lost 3 bases, leaving 11 bases of the junction unmatched. The CDR3 protein is CASSEGPQGIYTEAFF. The CDR3 coding sequence is TGTGCCAGCAGCGAAGGTCCACAGGGGATCTACACTGAAGCTTTCTTT. Using reference TRBV9 and TRBJ1-1 for the parts outside the CDR3, the full variable domain is DSGVTQTPKHLITATGQRVTLRCSPRSGDLSVYWYQQSLDQGLQFLIQYYNGEERAKGNILERFSAQQFPDLHSELNLSSLELGDSALYFCASSEGPQGIYTEAFFGQGTRLTVV.

In its sample, this clonotype was seen a few times. V and J are TRBV11-2 and TRBJ2-1; 9 nucleotides match TRBD1. The V and J ends lost 4 bases and 2 bases, in that order; junction bases with no gene match: 6. CDR3 length: 16 residues. In germline, CDR1 is SGHAT, CDR2 FQNNGV. CDR3 coding DNA: TGTGCCAGCAGCTCGGGACAGGGAGGGCCCTACAATGAGCAGTTCTTC. Translation gives CASSSGQGGPYNEQFF. Complete variable domain (other parts from reference TRBV11-2 and TRBJ2-1): EAGVAQSPRYKIIEKRQSVAFWCNPISGHATLYWYQQILGQGPKLLIQFQNNGVVDDSQLPKDRFSAERLKGVDSTLKIQPAKLEDSAVYLCASSSGQGGPYNEQFFGPGTRLTVL.

V usage is TRBV5-1 and J usage is TRBJ1-2; D is uncertain. The CDR3 is 12 amino acids. Germline-derived CDR1 and CDR2 are SGHRS and YFSETQ. V lost 4 bases and J lost 4, with 8 bases in between. In DNA form, the CDR3 reads TGCGCCAGCAGCACCGGCCCCTATGGCTACACCTTC. Translating it yields CASSTGPYGYTF.

This clonotype was observed at least ten times. The chain is built from TRBV7-9 and TRBJ2-2; tentatively, D is TRBD2 (8 bases). The germline gives CDR1 SEHNR, CDR2 FQNEAQ (reference sequence). Trimming cost V 5 bases and J 10 bases, with 11 bases left between them. There are 12 residues in the CDR3. For the CDR3, the DNA is TGTGCCAGCAGCCGGGAGGGGGCGGAGCTGTTTTTT. Translation gives CASSREGAELFF.